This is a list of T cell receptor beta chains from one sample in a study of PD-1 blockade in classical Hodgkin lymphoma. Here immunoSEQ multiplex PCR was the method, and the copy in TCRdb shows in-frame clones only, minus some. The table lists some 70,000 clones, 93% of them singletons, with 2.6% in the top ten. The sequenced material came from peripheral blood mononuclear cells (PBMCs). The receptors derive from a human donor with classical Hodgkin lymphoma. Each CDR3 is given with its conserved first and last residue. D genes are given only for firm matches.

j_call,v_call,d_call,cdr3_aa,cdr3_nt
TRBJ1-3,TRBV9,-,CASSRLQGLSGNTIYF,TGTGCCAGCAGCAGACTACAGGGACTCTCTGGAAACACCATATATTTT
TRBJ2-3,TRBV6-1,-,CASSERADTQYF,TGTGCCAGCAGTGAACGAGCGGATACGCAGTATTTT
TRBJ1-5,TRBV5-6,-,CASSLEGYSNQPQHF,TGTGCCAGCAGTTTAGAAGGGTATAGCAATCAGCCCCAGCATTTT
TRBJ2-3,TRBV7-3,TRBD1,CASSTGTGADTQYF,TGTGCCAGCAGCACCGGGACAGGGGCAGATACGCAGTATTTT
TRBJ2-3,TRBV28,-,CASSLAYTQYF,TGTGCCAGCAGTTTAGCCTATACGCAGTATTTT
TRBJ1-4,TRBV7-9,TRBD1,CASSPPGGGNEKLFF,TGTGCCAGCAGCCCGCCAGGGGGGGGAAATGAAAAACTGTTTTTT
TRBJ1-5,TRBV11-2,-,CASSPVGGNQPQHF,TGTGCCAGCAGCCCCGTGGGGGGCAATCAGCCCCAGCATTTT
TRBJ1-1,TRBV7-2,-,CASSLARQGEAFF,TGTGCCAGCAGCTTAGCGAGGCAGGGTGAAGCTTTCTTT
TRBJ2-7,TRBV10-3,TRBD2,CAISGKERGVGEQYF,TGTGCCATCAGTGGGAAGGAGCGGGGGGTCGGCGAGCAGTACTTC
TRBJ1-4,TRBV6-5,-,CASSPGRRNEKLFF,TGTGCCAGCAGTCCCGGGAGGCGGAATGAAAAACTGTTTTTT
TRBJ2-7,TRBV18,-,CASSLTIPTGSYEQYF,TGTGCCAGCTCATTGACAATCCCGACAGGATCCTACGAGCAGTACTTC
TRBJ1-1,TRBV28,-,CASSLDLRPTEAFF,TGTGCCAGCAGTTTAGATCTGCGCCCCACTGAAGCTTTCTTT